This TCR beta chain was observed in a study of CD8+ T cells in alopecia areata. cDNA serving as the sequencing template came from extracted, reverse transcribed RNA. Sequenced by immunoSEQ multiplex PCR; TCRdb stores in-frame clones only, minus some. Of about 190,000 clones in the sample, about three fifths were seen once. Documented treatment: oral pan-JAK inhibitor, 5-10 mg twice daily. CDR3 length equals 13 residues. The ends were cut back, 3 bases at V and 0 bases at J, with 6 bases in the middle. Germline CDR1 reads LGHNA; CDR2 reads YSLEER. The genes are TRBV4-3 and TRBJ2-7; no firm D call. The material was CD4+ T cells sorted from blood, obtained at week 4, from a patient treated with tofacitinib. This TCR was sampled from a human donor with alopecia areata. CDR3 nucleotides: TGCGCCAGCAGCCACAGACTCTCCTACGAGCAGTACTTC. Translated: CASSHRLSYEQYF.